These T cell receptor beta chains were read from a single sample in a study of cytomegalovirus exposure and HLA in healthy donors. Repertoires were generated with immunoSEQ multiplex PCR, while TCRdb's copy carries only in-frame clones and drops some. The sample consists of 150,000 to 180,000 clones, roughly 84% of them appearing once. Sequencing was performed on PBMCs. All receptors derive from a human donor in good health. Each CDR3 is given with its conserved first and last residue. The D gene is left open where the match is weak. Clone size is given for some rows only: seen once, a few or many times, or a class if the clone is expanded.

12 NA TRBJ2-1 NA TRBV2 CASQQGYNEQFF TGTGCCAGCCAACAGGGCTACAATGAGCAGTTCTTC
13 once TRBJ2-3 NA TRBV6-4 CASSGGPTDTQYF TGTGCCAGCAGTGGGGGGCCCACAGATACGCAGTATTTT
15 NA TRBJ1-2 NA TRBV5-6 CASSLPGVAVEGYTF TGTGCCAGCAGCTTGCCCGGTGTGGCAGTGGAGGGCTACACCTTC
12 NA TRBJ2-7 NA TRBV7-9 CASSQQGYEQYF TGTGCCAGCAGCCAGCAGGGATACGAGCAGTACTTC
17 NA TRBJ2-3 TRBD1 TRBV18 CASSATPGGFVSDTQYF TGTGCCAGCTCAGCCACCCCAGGGGGTTTCGTGTCAGATACGCAGTATTTT
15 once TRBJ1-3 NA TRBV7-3 CASSLDPSSGNTIYF TGTGCCAGCAGCTTGGACCCTAGCTCGGGAAACACCATATATTTT
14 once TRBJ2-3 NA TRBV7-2 CASSLRQSTDTQYF TGTGCCAGCAGCCTAAGACAGAGCACAGATACGCAGTATTTT
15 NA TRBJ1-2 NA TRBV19 CASSFGSPRSYGYTF TGTGCCAGTAGTTTCGGGTCCCCCCGAAGCTATGGCTACACCTTC
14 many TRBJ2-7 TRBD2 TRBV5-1 CASSRGSGTGEQYF TGCGCCAGCAGTAGGGGTAGCGGGACGGGCGAGCAGTACTTC
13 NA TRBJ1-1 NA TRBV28 CATWRGSNTEAFF TGTGCCACCTGGCGGGGCTCGAACACTGAAGCTTTCTTT
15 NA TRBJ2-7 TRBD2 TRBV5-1 CASSLLGGAAYEQYF TGCGCCAGCAGCCTTCTGGGAGGGGCCGCCTACGAGCAGTACTTC
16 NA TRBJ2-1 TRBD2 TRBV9 CASSLGGRGSYNEQFF TGTGCCAGCAGCCTCGGCGGGAGAGGCTCCTACAATGAGCAGTTCTTC
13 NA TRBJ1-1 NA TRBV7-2 CASSPTGKGEAFF TGTGCCAGCAGTCCGACCGGGAAGGGTGAAGCTTTCTTT
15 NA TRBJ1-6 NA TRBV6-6 CASSPGRAYNSPLHF TGTGCCAGCAGTCCCGGCAGGGCCTATAATTCACCCCTCCACTTT
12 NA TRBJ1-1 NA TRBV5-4 CASSLRQRQAFF TGTGCCAGCAGCTTACGACAGCGTCAAGCTTTCTTT
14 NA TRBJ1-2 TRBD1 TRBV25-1 CASSESGRGPGYTF TGTGCCAGCAGTGAATCGGGCAGGGGGCCTGGCTACACCTTC
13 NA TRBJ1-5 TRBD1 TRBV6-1 CASSKLQGRPQHF TGTGCCAGCAGCAAACTACAGGGGAGGCCCCAGCATTTT
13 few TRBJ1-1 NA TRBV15 CATSREEGTEAFF TGTGCCACCAGCAGAGAGGAGGGAACTGAAGCTTTCTTT
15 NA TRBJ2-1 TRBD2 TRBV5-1 CASSSSGSFYNEQFF TGCGCCAGCAGCTCAAGCGGGAGCTTTTACAATGAGCAGTTCTTC
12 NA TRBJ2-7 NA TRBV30 CAWSTTGYEQYF TGTGCCTGGAGTACAACAGGGTACGAGCAGTACTTC
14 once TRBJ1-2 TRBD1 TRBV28 CASSSDRGFRGYTF TGTGCCAGCAGCTCGGACAGGGGTTTCAGAGGCTACACCTTC
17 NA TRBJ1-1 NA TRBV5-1 CASSFMNLGAAGTEAFF TGCGCCAGCAGCTTTATGAACTTGGGGGCGGCTGGCACTGAAGCTTTCTTT